This passage covers 22 T cell receptor beta chains from one sample sequenced in a study of beta chain features in type 1 diabetes. These receptors have no known antigen. All of the isolated RNA was reverse transcribed, so expressed TCRB transcripts were sequenced. The assay was immunoSEQ multiplex PCR, and TCRdb's table has in-frame clones only and misses some. This table holds a few hundred thousand clones, roughly a tenth found once. Whole-study findings and limits: Among patients with Type 1 diabetes, TCRB CDR3s were moderately but significantly shorter in every one of the four CD4+ subsets.

Sequences were obtained from central memory CD4+ T cells from blood. These receptors were taken from a young man with type 1 diabetes.

The rearrangement uses TRBV7-3 and TRBJ2-2; D not certain. V lost 6 bases, J lost 6 bases, and 11 bases lay in between. The CDR3 is 13 amino acids. Germline V lookup: CDR1 SGHTA, CDR2 FQGTGA. The CDR3 bases are TGTGCCAGCAGTTTGAAGGTGGCCGGGGAGCTGTTTTTT. Its protein product is CASSLKVAGELFF.

In its sample, this clone was seen a few times. The chain recombines TRBV7-3 with TRBJ2-7; possible D gene TRBD2, 5 bases. CDR1 and CDR2 from the germline V gene are SGHTA and FQGTGA. V was trimmed by 5 bases and J by 7 bases, leaving 18 bases between them. The CDR3 sequence is 14 residues long. CDR3 in amino acids: CASSEGYPSGEQYF. CDR3 DNA sequence: TGTGCCAGCAGCGAAGGGTACCCTTCGGGGGAGCAGTACTTC.

In its sample, this clone was seen a few times. V usage is TRBV28 and J usage is TRBJ2-7, with TRBD1 identical over 9 bases. V was pared by 5 bases and J by 4 bases, with 9 bases of the junction left unmatched. In germline, CDR1 is MDHEN, CDR2 SYDVKM. The CDR3 loop spans 15 amino acids. The CDR3 region has the DNA TGTGCCAGCAGTGCCCCCGGGACAGGGCATTACGAGCAGTACTTC. Translation: CASSAPGTGHYEQYF.

This clone was picked up a small number of times. CDR3 region: CASSPRQSRADTQYF. CDR3 sequence (DNA): TGTGCCAGCAGCCCGAGACAGTCACGGGCAGATACGCAGTATTTT. The chain is built from TRBV7-9 and TRBJ2-3; the D gene is possibly TRBD1 (5 bases). Trimming removed 5 bases from V and 4 bases from J, with 16 bases in between. The CDR3 consists of 15 residues. CDR1 and CDR2 (germline): SEHNR, FQNEAQ (reference sequence).

As to this clone: An end of the junction differs from the germline gene, which may be a read error. The genes are TRBV11-3 and TRBJ2-7, with D possibly TRBD2 on 6 matching bases. This CDR3 spans 14 amino acids. Germline V CDR1 and CDR2: SGHNT, YENEEA. CDR3 loop: CASSPAGTNYEQHF. The CDR3 DNA reads as TGTGCCAGCAGCCCAGCGGGCACCAACTACGAGCAGCACTTC.

With regard to this clone: A read error may produce the germline difference seen at one junction end. V gene TRBV6-6 combines with J gene TRBJ2-4; D gene ambiguous. CDR3 length equals 15 residues. The germline gives CDR1 MNHNY, CDR2 SVGAGI (reference sequence). The CDR3 nucleotides read TGTGCCATCAGTGAGTCTGATGGGCCGGCAAGCATTCAGTACTTC. As protein: CAISESDGPASIQYF.

This clone was seen more than once but under ten times. The chain is built from TRBV5-1 and TRBJ1-4, with TRBD1 as a possible D gene (6 bases). The CDR3 has 15 residues. CDR1 SGHRS and CDR2 YFSETQ come from the germline V gene. V was clipped by 1 base and J by 4 bases, with 11 bases between them. The CDR3 loop is CASSLRGANNEKLFF. Here the CDR3 DNA reads TGCGCCAGCAGCTTGCGGGGGGCCAATAATGAAAAACTGTTTTTT.

This clone was counted between two and nine times. The gene calls are TRBV7-3 and TRBJ2-7, with D possibly matching TRBD1 (6 bases). Trimming removed 3 bases at V and 5 bases at J, with 11 bases between. Germline CDR1 is SGHTA and CDR2 is FQGTGA. The length of the CDR3 is 13 residues. The CDR3 DNA reads TGTGCCAGCAGCTTTAGGACAGCCGACGAGCAGTACTTC. Encoded protein: CASSFRTADEQYF.

This clone turned up a few times. Other nucleotide sequences from this sample produce the same CDR3. The genes are TRBV7-9 and TRBJ2-2; TRBD1 aligns across 7 bases. Unmatched junction bases numbered 5, after V lost 5 bases and J lost 2 bases. CDR3 length: 15 residues. Germline-derived CDR1 and CDR2 are SEHNR and FQNEAQ (reference sequence). CDR3 region: CASSTGTVNTGELFF. The CDR3 nucleotides are TGTGCCAGCAGCACCGGGACAGTTAACACCGGGGAGCTGTTTTTT.

The chain joins TRBV19 to TRBJ2-1; 8 nucleotides match TRBD2. The CDR3 spans 13 residues. The germline CDR1 and CDR2 sequences are LNHDA and SQIVND (reference sequence). J gave up 8 bases and V 3 bases, and 3 bases lay outside the gene matches. This CDR3 reads CASSIQREYEQFF. The CDR3 nucleotides are TGTGCCAGTAGTATTCAGCGGGAGTATGAGCAGTTCTTC.

This sequence joins TRBV28 and TRBJ1-5; 9 bases map to TRBD1. This CDR3 spans 16 amino acids. Germline loops: CDR1 MDHEN, CDR2 SYDVKM. With V trimmed by 3 bases and J by 11 bases, 14 bases remained unmatched. The CDR3 DNA reads as TGTGCCAGCAGTTTGGCCGGGACAGGGAGGGTCCTGGCCCAGCATTTT. This sequence encodes CASSLAGTGRVLAQHF. The entire variable domain, with the rest obtained from reference TRBV28 and TRBJ1-5, is as follows: DVKVTQSSRYLVKRTGEKVFLECVQDMDHENMFWYRQDPGLGLRLIYFSYDVKMKEKGDIPEGYSVSREKKERFSLILESASTNQTSMYLCASSLAGTGRVLAQHFGDGTRLSIL.

This clone was detected only a few times. The chain links TRBV28 to TRBJ1-5; D might be TRBD1 (6 bases). V shed 6 bases and J shed 2 bases, with 14 bases lying between them. CDR1 and CDR2 (germline): MDHEN, SYDVKM. This CDR3 is built from 15 residues. CDR3: CASRAGGLGNQPQHF. In DNA, the CDR3 is TGTGCCAGCAGGGCCGGGGGGCTTGGCAATCAGCCCCAGCATTTT.

There are a few counts of this clone. Its ends do not fully match the called genes, so a read error is possible. This chain connects TRBV6-6 to TRBJ2-5; no clear D. This CDR3 is built from 13 residues. In germline, CDR1 is MNHNY, CDR2 SVGAGI (reference sequence). The CDR3 sequence is CAISDRPQETQYF. The CDR3 DNA reads as TGTGCCATCAGTGATAGACCCCAAGAGACCCAGTACTTC.

There are many counts of this clone. This chain links TRBV27 with TRBJ2-3, with 8 bases matching TRBD1. V shed 2 bases and J 4 bases; nucleotides not matched to a gene: 2. The length of the CDR3 is 14 residues. Germline loops: CDR1 MNHEY, CDR2 SMNVEV (reference sequence). The CDR3 protein is CASSLQGASDTQYF. The CDR3 nucleotides read TGTGCCAGCAGTTTACAGGGGGCATCAGATACGCAGTATTTT.

The rearrangement uses TRBV7-2 and TRBJ2-5; maybe TRBD2 (6 bases). The J call may be wrong; the DNA end is better matched by TRBJ2-7. The CDR3 is 13 amino acids. The germline CDR1 and CDR2 sequences are SGHTA and FQGNSA. The DNA of the CDR3 is TGTGCCAGCAGCTTAAGGCGGGGAGACGAGCAGTACTTC. It encodes CASSLRRGDEQYF.

A note on this clone: With a much larger clone just one base away, this may be a read error. This chain links TRBV4-2 with TRBJ1-1; D possibly corresponds to TRBD1 (5 bases). Trimming stripped 5 bases from V and 3 bases from J, with 10 bases between. Germline lookup yields CDR1 LGHNA and CDR2 YNFKEQ. The CDR3 runs 13 residues. The chain's CDR3 is CASSLGRDTEAFF. The CDR3 DNA reads TGTGCCAGCAGCTTGGGCAGGGACACTGAAGCTTTCTTT.

This clone was counted a few times. The gene calls are TRBV10-3 and TRBJ2-7, with TRBD1 matching 8 bases. V trimming: 8 bases; J trimming: 3 bases; junction bases outside the gene matches: 6. This CDR3 region has 13 residues. Germline CDR1 reads ENHRY; CDR2 reads SYGVKD. The DNA of the CDR3 is TGTGCCATCCAGACAGGGGAAAACTACGAGCAGTACTTC. Translated, it gives CAIQTGENYEQYF.

V usage is TRBV11-2 and J usage is TRBJ2-2, with D possibly being TRBD1 or TRBD2 (5 bases each). The CDR3 is 15 amino acids. CDR1 and CDR2 (germline): SGHAT, FQNNGV. The V end was cut by 5 bases, the J end by 0 bases, with 10 bases between. CDR3 DNA: TGTGCCAGCAGCCCGAGGGGCTCGAACACCGGGGAGCTGTTTTTT. It encodes CASSPRGSNTGELFF.

The CDR3 bases are TGTGCCAGCACCCTAGGGACAGTCTTTCAGCCCCAGCATTTT. It yields the protein CASTLGTVFQPQHF. The chain uses TRBV6-1 and TRBJ1-5, with 7 bases that match TRBD1. Unmatched junction bases numbered 9, after V lost 7 bases and J lost 6 bases. Germline V gene data show CDR1 as MNHNS and CDR2 as SASEGT. This CDR3 comprises 14 residues.

The sample holds many counts of this clone. The genes are TRBV21-1 and TRBJ2-7. TRBV21-1 is reported as a pseudogene. CDR3 length equals 17 residues. The CDR3 sequence is CASSPRRMGRGVDEQYF. DNA for the CDR3: TGTGCCAGCAGCCCCCGGCGGATGGGACGGGGTGTGGACGAGCAGTACTTC.

This clone was seen a handful of times. This sequence joins TRBV19 and TRBJ2-1; TRBD1 matches 7 bases. CDR3 size: 15 residues. Trimming cost V 6 bases and J 9 bases; bases outside gene matches: 14. The germline V gene encodes CDR1 LNHDA and CDR2 SQIVND (reference sequence). This CDR3 is CASRNDRVYAGEQFF. For the CDR3, the DNA is TGTGCCAGTAGGAACGACAGGGTGTACGCGGGTGAGCAGTTCTTC. Filled out from reference TRBV19 and TRBJ2-1, the complete variable domain reads DGGITQSPKYLFRKEGQNVTLSCEQNLNHDAMYWYRQDPGQGLRLIYYSQIVNDFQKGDIAEGYSVSREKKESFPLTVTSAQKNPTAFYLCASRNDRVYAGEQFFGPGTRLTVL.

The sample holds a few counts of this clone. The chain uses TRBV18 and TRBJ2-1, with 8 bases matching TRBD1. V dropped 0 bases and J dropped 15; count of bases not matched to a gene: 7. Per germline, CDR1 KGHSH and CDR2 LQKENI. The CDR3 loop spans 13 amino acids. The DNA for the CDR3 is TGTGCCAGCTCACCACCGGACAGGGCGAGGACGTTCTTC. Its translation: CASSPPDRARTFF.